This TCR beta chain emerged from a study of T-cell memory formation after mild COVID-19. The germline V gene encodes CDR1 MNHEY and CDR2 SMNVEV (reference sequence). The CDR3 covers 15 residues. The V segment lost 4 bases and the J segment 3 bases; nucleotides outside the gene matches: 0. A single record per CDR3 protein comes from TCRdb applying MiXCR to the 5' RACE reads. The sample has about 82,000 distinct CDR3 sequences, about 13% seen once. This receptor was taken from a man in his late teens or twenties who had mild COVID-19 (a few samples of this study predate the infection). Cell type and time point are not known. Material: PBMCs or a T cell subset sorted from them (not recorded which). The rearrangement uses TRBV27 and TRBJ2-2; 12 bases align to TRBD2. Here the CDR3 reads CASSWTSGDTGELFF. DNA for the CDR3: TGTGCCAGCAGTTGGACTAGCGGGGACACCGGGGAGCTGTTTTTT.